Listed below are T cell receptor beta chains from one sample, sequenced in a study of shared clonotypes between healthy human individuals. Using immunoSEQ multiplex PCR, the repertoire was profiled, and TCRdb retains in-frame clones only, with some absent. In the table there are approximately 1.4 million clones, about 98% of which are singletons. Material for sequencing was naive CD4+ T cells sorted from blood. The receptors originated from a man younger than 40 in good health. CDR3s include the opening cysteine and the closing phenylalanine or tryptophan. The order of the fields is D gene, J gene, V gene, clone size, CDR3 length, CDR3 DNA, CDR3 protein. The D gene is left open where the match is weak. A clone size is listed for some rows: how often the clone was seen (once, few, many), or a class if it is expanded.

TRBD2,TRBJ2-5,TRBV28,-,16,TGTGCCAGCAGTTCCCGACTAGCGGGAAAACCATTGACCCAGTACTTC,CASSSRLAGKPLTQYF
TRBD1,TRBJ1-1,TRBV4-2,-,15,TGTGCCAGCAGCCAAGTAGGACAGGGGAACACTGAAGCTTTCTTT,CASSQVGQGNTEAFF
-,TRBJ2-2,TRBV5-1,-,15,TGCGCCAGCAGCTTGATGACACCGAACACCGGGGAGCTGTTTTTT,CASSLMTPNTGELFF
TRBD1,TRBJ1-2,TRBV4-1,once,15,TGCGCCAGCAGCCACCTGAACAGGGGGCCGGAAGGCTACACCTTC,CASSHLNRGPEGYTF
TRBD1,TRBJ2-2,TRBV4-2,-,16,TGTGCCAGCAGCCAACCCGGACAGGGGAACACCGGGGAGCTGTTTTTT,CASSQPGQGNTGELFF
TRBD1,TRBJ1-2,TRBV5-4,-,16,TGTGCCAGCAGCTCCCCGTCCGGGCAGGGGGCGTTTGGTTACACCTTC,CASSSPSGQGAFGYTF
-,TRBJ2-5,TRBV29-1,-,11,TGCAGCGTCCTAACAGGGGAGACCCAGTACTTC,CSVLTGETQYF
-,TRBJ2-6,TRBV5-1,-,15,TGCGCCAGCAGCTTGGAGGTGAGAGGGGCCAACGTCCTGACTTTC,CASSLEVRGANVLTF
-,TRBJ2-7,TRBV14,-,12,TGTGCCAGCAGCCCGCAGGGTAACGAGCAGTACTTC,CASSPQGNEQYF
TRBD2,TRBJ2-1,TRBV5-6,-,14,TGTGCCAGCAGCTCGACTAGCGGGTACAATGAGCAGTTCTTC,CASSSTSGYNEQFF